This TCR beta chain was retrieved from a study of T cells after yellow fever vaccination. TCRdb re-called the 5' RACE reads through MiXCR, storing one row per CDR3 protein. The table includes around 610,000 distinct CDR3 sequences, approximately 15% detected once. On this clonotype itself: Its antigen is not known.

The V end lost 4 bases, the J end lost 2 bases, and 9 bases lay between the germline ends. The CDR3 length is 13 residues. Study findings and constraints: It was a small share of clonotypes that appeared in both CD4 and CD8 compartments. Peak timing came faster in the weaker secondary response, day 5 versus 15.

The TCR sequence derives from a man between 25 and 39 years old who received the YFV17D yellow fever vaccine. The chain employs TRBV12-3 or TRBV12-4 and TRBJ2-7; tentatively, D is TRBD1 (6 bases). The specimen comprised PBMCs, sampled on the day of the yellow fever booster vaccination. The CDR3 protein is CASSSKGAYEQYF. DNA of the CDR3: TGTGCCAGCAGTTCGAAGGGGGCCTACGAGCAGTACTTC.